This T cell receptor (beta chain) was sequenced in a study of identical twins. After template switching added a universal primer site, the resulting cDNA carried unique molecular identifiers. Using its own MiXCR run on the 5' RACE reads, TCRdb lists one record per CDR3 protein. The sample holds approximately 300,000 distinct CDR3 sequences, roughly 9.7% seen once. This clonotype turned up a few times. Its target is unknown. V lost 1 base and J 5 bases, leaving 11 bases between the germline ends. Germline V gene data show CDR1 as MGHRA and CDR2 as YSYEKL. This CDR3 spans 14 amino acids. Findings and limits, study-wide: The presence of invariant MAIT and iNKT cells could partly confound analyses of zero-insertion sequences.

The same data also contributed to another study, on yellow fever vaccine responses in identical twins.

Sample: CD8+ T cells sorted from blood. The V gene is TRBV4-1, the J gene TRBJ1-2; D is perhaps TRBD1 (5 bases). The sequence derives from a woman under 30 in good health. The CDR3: CASSQGPGEYGYTF. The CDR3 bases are TGCGCCAGCAGCCAAGGTCCGGGGGAATATGGCTACACCTTC.